The clone carrying this T cell receptor (beta chain) has a single count. Its antigen is unidentified. V lost 6 bases to trimming and J lost 7 bases; unmatched junction nucleotides: 8. The CDR3 covers 13 residues. Germline V lookup: CDR1 SGHTA, CDR2 FQGNSA. These data originate in a study of shared clonotypes between healthy human individuals. Study information: Donors, aged 18 to 49, were a couple of women and three men. Study findings and constraints: Clonotype sharing among donors, it was expected, would be affected by sequencing depth.

How the authors handled the data: Junction-only sequences without quality scores were provided by ImmunoSEQ, so filtering was different. The repertoire was sequenced with immunoSEQ multiplex PCR; TCRdb's copy has only in-frame clones and lacks some. The D gene and trimming were derived from the DNA, and the V and J assignments and clone size from that table. The data show some 2.3 million clones, 85% to 95% seen once. Specimen: naive CD4+ T cells from PBMCs. Subset indicated: CD45RA+ positively selected. The chain links TRBV7-2 to TRBJ1-1; 7 nucleotides line up with TRBD1. The receptor's source is a man between 18 and 29 years old in good health. Some clones in this sample may be carry-over from other donors' samples. The CDR3 region is CASSYSRQGEAFF. For the CDR3, the DNA is TGTGCCAGCAGTTACTCTCGACAGGGTGAAGCTTTCTTT.